The entry below gives a single T cell receptor (beta chain) sequence along with its context. The data are from a study of blood T cell repertoires in COVID-19. Study-level background: Sources were T cells, B-cell-depleted T cells, or PBMCs; the material itself was cDNA or gDNA.

Seattle patients were enrolled during active infection and followed longitudinally. Profiling relied on immunoSEQ multiplex PCR, and the TCRdb table lists in-frame clones only, not all of them. The table shows around 480,000 clones, with about 91% occurring only once. The CDR3 is 11 residues long. V was trimmed by 7 bases and J by 2 bases, leaving 6 bases between them. CDR1 is MDHEN, CDR2 SYDVKM, per germline. The sequencing input was peripheral blood. The receptor's source is a woman in her 50s with COVID-19, enrolled during active disease. J is TRBJ2-7 and V is TRBV28; D is unresolved. The CDR3 DNA sequence: TGTGCCAGCACTACTGCCTACGAGCAGTACTTC. Translating gives CASTTAYEQYF. Looking up the rest from reference TRBV28 and TRBJ2-7 gives the full variable domain: DVKVTQSSRYLVKRTGEKVFLECVQDMDHENMFWYRQDPGLGLRLIYFSYDVKMKEKGDIPEGYSVSREKKERFSLILESASTNQTSMYLCASTTAYEQYFGPGTRLTVT.